A single sample gave rise to the 9 T cell receptor beta chains below, sequenced in a study of cytomegalovirus exposure and HLA in healthy donors. PCR involved 60 Vbeta and 13 Jbeta primers. Here immunoSEQ multiplex PCR was the method, and the copy in TCRdb shows in-frame clones only, minus some. The top ten clones hold roughly 3% of a sample with some 110,000 clones, about four fifths of them seen once. The sequenced sample consisted of PBMCs. The receptors originated from a woman under 30 in good health and CMV-seropositive.

The rearrangement uses TRBV19 and TRBJ2-1, with 9 bases fitting TRBD2. The V gene's germline CDR1 is LNHDA and CDR2 SQIVND (reference sequence). This CDR3 is built from 16 residues. J gave up 9 bases and V 5 bases, and 14 bases lay outside the gene matches. Here the CDR3 DNA reads TGTGCCAGTAGTCCCGCCGGAGATAGCGGGAGTGGTGAGCAGTTCTTC. Translated, it gives CASSPAGDSGSGEQFF.

A single count supports this clone. The chain recombines TRBV9 with TRBJ2-3; D gene ambiguous. V lost 1 base and J lost 2, with 5 bases in between. This CDR3 region has 13 residues. The germline CDR1 and CDR2 sequences are SGDLS and YYNGEE. CDR3 coding DNA: TGTGCCAGCAGCGTATCTTACACAGATACGCAGTATTTT. Its translation: CASSVSYTDTQYF.

The genes are TRBV30 and TRBJ2-7; D is possibly TRBD1 (5 bases). This CDR3 has 15 residues. Germline V gene lookup returns CDR1 GTSNPN and CDR2 SVGIG (reference sequence). The V end was cut by 0 bases, the J end by 2 bases, with 14 bases between. CDR3 residues: CAWSVYDSYTYEQYF. The CDR3 region has the DNA TGTGCCTGGAGTGTGTATGACAGTTATACCTACGAGCAGTACTTC.

The chain's CDR3 is CATSRGGRANTGELFF. The CDR3 DNA is TGTGCCACCAGCAGAGGGGGCAGGGCGAACACCGGGGAGCTGTTTTTT. The chain has TRBV15 and TRBJ2-2; D possibly corresponds to TRBD1 (5 bases). The germline CDR1 and CDR2 sequences are LNHNV and YYDKDF (reference sequence). V lost 1 base and J lost 0, with 9 bases in between. The CDR3 runs to 16 residues.

V usage is TRBV28 and J usage is TRBJ2-1; 9 nucleotides match TRBD1. The ends lost 4 bases at V and 0 bases at J; junction bases unmatched: 16. Germline V gene sequence: CDR1 MDHEN, CDR2 SYDVKM. The CDR3 length is 20 residues. CDR3 residues: CASSYRPRDRVTSSYNEQFF. The CDR3 DNA reads as TGTGCCAGCAGTTATCGACCCCGGGACAGGGTCACGAGCTCCTACAATGAGCAGTTCTTC.

V gene TRBV5-3 combines with J gene TRBJ1-1, with D unresolved. TRBV5-3 falls under the ORF class, with uncertain function. Trimming shortened V by 1 base and J by 5 bases, and 9 bases separated the two germline ends. This CDR3 spans 13 amino acids. CDR3: CARSLCRGTEAFF. CDR3 nucleotide sequence: TGTGCCAGAAGCTTGTGCCGGGGAACTGAAGCTTTCTTT.

The CDR3 region is CAISRDSQETQYF. The CDR3 DNA reads TGTGCCATCAGCCGGGACTCCCAAGAGACCCAGTACTTC. This chain connects TRBV10-3 to TRBJ2-5, with a tentative D call TRBD2 (6 bases). Germline CDR1 is ENHRY and CDR2 is SYGVKD. The CDR3 totals 13 residues. Trimming took 6 bases from V and 1 from J, leaving 9 bases between them.

The chain has TRBV19 and TRBJ2-3; TRBD2 matches 7 bases. This CDR3 contains 17 residues. The germline V gene has CDR1 LNHDA and CDR2 SQIVND (reference sequence). V trimming: 6 bases; J trimming: 5 bases; junction bases outside the gene matches: 17. CDR3 DNA sequence: TGTGCCAGTAGACGGAAGGGTAGCGGGCCCCTGGGAGATACGCAGTATTTT. As protein: CASRRKGSGPLGDTQYF. The complete variable domain, with remaining parts taken from reference TRBV19 and TRBJ2-3, reads DGGITQSPKYLFRKEGQNVTLSCEQNLNHDAMYWYRQDPGQGLRLIYYSQIVNDFQKGDIAEGYSVSREKKESFPLTVTSAQKNPTAFYLCASRRKGSGPLGDTQYFGPGTRLTVL.

The chain carries TRBV10-1 and TRBJ1-3; D is unresolved. CDR1 WNHNN and CDR2 SYGVQD come from the germline V gene (reference sequence). This CDR3 has 10 amino acids. Trimming removed 8 bases from V and 8 bases from J, with 7 bases in between. CDR3 protein: CASPVYTIYF. CDR3 sequence (DNA): TGCGCCAGCCCGGTATACACCATATATTTT.